The sequence of this T cell receptor beta chain was determined in a study of T cell changes during pregnancy in multiple sclerosis. The ends lost 4 bases at V and 3 bases at J; junction bases unmatched: 5. The germline gives CDR1 SGHTA, CDR2 FQGNSA. This CDR3 is built from 15 residues. Clones were read by immunoSEQ multiplex PCR, and TCRdb kept only the in-frame ones, dropping some. Of about 62,000 clones in the sample, about 94% were seen once. The chain employs TRBV7-2 and TRBJ2-7, with TRBD2 matching 11 bases. The sample was CD8+ T cells from peripheral blood mononuclear cells, taken in the second trimester of pregnancy. The sequence came from a female donor with multiple sclerosis, enrolled in a pregnancy study. The DNA for the CDR3 is TGTGCCAGCAGCTCTTCGGGGACTAGCGGCTACGAGCAGTACTTC. Translation gives CASSSSGTSGYEQYF.